This paragraph covers one TCR beta chain sequence. This entry is derived from a study of CD4+ T cells in melanoma. TCRdb's copy holds only in-frame clones and misses some; the assay was immunoSEQ multiplex PCR. Of some 6,600 clones detected, about 70% appear once; the ten largest clones hold over 25%. The TCR comes from a human donor with melanoma. Sequenced sample: cells from a culture (not recorded whether cultured in vitro).

The chain's CDR3 is CASSPWDRQSNQPQHF. For the CDR3, the DNA is TGTGCCAGCAGCCCCTGGGACAGGCAGAGCAATCAGCCCCAGCATTTT. The V call is TRBV9, the J call TRBJ1-5, with 8 bases identical to TRBD1. V was pared by 4 bases and J by 1 base, with 7 bases of the junction left unmatched. The CDR3 runs to 16 residues. Germline V gene lookup returns CDR1 SGDLS and CDR2 YYNGEE.